This T cell receptor (beta chain) is from a study of T cell responses to AZD1222 COVID-19 vaccine. Here immunoSEQ multiplex PCR was the method, and the copy in TCRdb shows in-frame clones only, minus some. The sample comprises about 130,000 clones, approximately 85% of which are singletons, and under 8% rests with the top ten. This clone was observed once. What it recognizes is unknown. V shed 1 base and J shed 6 bases, with 10 bases lying between them. The germline V gene encodes CDR1 SGHDT and CDR2 YYEEEE. This CDR3 is built from 13 residues. Study-wide results and caveats: Just a handful of AZD1222 recipients tested seropositive at baseline. Once two AZD1222 doses were given, Spike-specific TCR breadth and depth went up. Possibly, clonal diversity was underestimated; donors were largely white British and included more females.

The specimen comprised peripheral blood, sampled 28 days after the second dose of the MenACWY control vaccine. The TCR comes from an adult who received the MenACWY meningococcal vaccine as a control. V and J are TRBV5-6 and TRBJ1-2; a possible D gene is TRBD1 (5 bases). The CDR3 DNA follows: TGTGCCAGCAGCTTGAGGGGAGTAGATGGCTACACCTTC. It yields the protein CASSLRGVDGYTF.